Listed below are T cell receptor beta chains from one sample, sequenced in a study of OX40 agonist ivuxolimab in advanced cancers. Libraries were prepared by immunoSEQ multiplex PCR; TCRdb keeps only in-frame clonotypes and omits some of them. Of around 85,000 clones in the sample, about 89% were seen once. The sample in question was CD4+ or CD8+ T cells sorted from blood, obtained in a trial of the OX40 agonist ivuxolimab. All receptors come from an adult with an advanced solid tumor such as melanoma, head and neck, liver or kidney cancer. Both conserved end residues are part of each CDR3. The D gene is left open where the match is weak. Rows may omit the clone size; those that give it use once, few, many or a size class.

j_call | v_call | d_call | clone_size | cdr3_aa | cdr3_nt
TRBJ1-1 | TRBV5-8 | TRBD1 | few | CASPGRGSTEAFF | TGTGCCAGTCCGGGCAGGGGGAGCACTGAAGCTTTCTTT
TRBJ2-7 | TRBV5-4 | . | . | CASSLVAALEQYF | TGTGCCAGCAGCTTGGTGGCAGCCTTGGAGCAGTACTTC
TRBJ1-1 | TRBV2 | TRBD1 | . | CATTLMTGPTEAFF | TGTGCCACTACCCTCATGACAGGGCCGACTGAAGCTTTCTTT
TRBJ2-5 | TRBV5-4 | . | . | CASSFGGGQETQYF | TGTGCCAGCAGCTTCGGCGGCGGGCAAGAGACCCAGTACTTC
TRBJ2-1 | TRBV6-4 | TRBD2 | . | CASSPTSGSLGEQFF | TGTGCCAGCAGCCCGACTAGCGGGAGTTTGGGTGAGCAGTTCTTC
TRBJ2-5 | TRBV27 | . | once | CASSLFGGDIRGETQYF | TGTGCCAGCAGTTTATTTGGGGGGGACATCAGGGGAGAGACCCAGTACTTC
TRBJ2-4 | TRBV9 | . | once | CASSVEDGPAKNIQYF | TGTGCCAGCAGCGTAGAGGATGGGCCGGCCAAAAACATTCAGTACTTC
TRBJ1-5 | TRBV11-3 | TRBD1 | . | CASSLEVGQGGSNQPQHF | TGTGCCAGCAGCTTAGAAGTTGGTCAGGGGGGAAGCAATCAGCCCCAGCATTTT
TRBJ2-7 | TRBV2 | . | . | CASTSGIPTYEQYF | TGTGCCAGCACGTCCGGGATCCCTACCTACGAGCAGTACTTC
TRBJ2-1 | TRBV19 | . | . | CASSIAGQARRGEQFF | TGTGCCAGTAGTATAGCGGGACAAGCCCGAAGAGGTGAGCAGTTCTTC
TRBJ2-5 | TRBV19 | . | . | CASSPSGLLGGTQYF | TGTGCCAGTAGTCCCTCGGGGTTGCTTGGGGGGACCCAGTACTTC
TRBJ2-5 | TRBV7-2 | . | . | CASSSPRLRQETQYF | TGTGCCAGCAGCTCTCCTAGGTTAAGACAAGAGACCCAGTACTTC
TRBJ2-5 | TRBV10-3 | . | . | CAISESGGETQYF | TGTGCCATCAGTGAGTCGGGGGGAGAGACCCAGTACTTC
TRBJ2-7 | TRBV28 | TRBD1 | . | CASRLGQGAREQYF | TGTGCCAGCAGACTCGGACAGGGGGCGAGGGAGCAGTACTTC
TRBJ1-1 | TRBV18 | . | . | CASSPQGLPDAFF | TGTGCCAGCTCGCCCCAGGGCCTTCCGGATGCTTTCTTT
TRBJ2-7 | TRBV6-5 | TRBD2 | . | CASSRLAGPYEQYF | TGTGCCAGCAGCAGACTAGCGGGCCCCTACGAGCAGTACTTC
TRBJ2-3 | TRBV14 | . | . | CASRTDSTDTQYF | TGTGCCAGCAGAACTGACAGCACAGATACGCAGTATTTT
TRBJ2-3 | TRBV4-1 | . | . | CASSQSAGAGDAQYF | TGCGCCAGCAGCCAATCCGCCGGTGCAGGGGACGCGCAGTATTTT
TRBJ2-1 | TRBV28 | TRBD2 | . | CASTAGGGGQYEQFF | TGTGCCAGCACCGCCGGGGGCGGGGGGCAGTATGAGCAGTTCTTC
TRBJ2-2 | TRBV7-2 | . | . | CASNPARGNTGELFF | TGTGCCAGCAACCCAGCCCGGGGGAACACCGGGGAGCTGTTTTTT
TRBJ1-1 | TRBV5-1 | . | . | CASSLAKNTEAFF | TGCGCCAGCAGCCTGGCGAAGAACACTGAAGCTTTCTTT
TRBJ2-3 | TRBV7-8 | . | . | CASSFAPAAGADTQYF | TGTGCCAGCAGCTTTGCCCCGGCCGCCGGCGCAGATACGCAGTATTTT
TRBJ2-3 | TRBV27 | TRBD2 | . | CASQFAGGNTDTQYF | TGTGCCAGCCAGTTTGCGGGAGGGAACACAGATACGCAGTATTTT
TRBJ2-1 | TRBV19 | . | few | CASSRGVVAYNEQFF | TGTGCCAGTAGTCGAGGGGTAGTGGCCTACAATGAGCAGTTCTTC
TRBJ1-4 | TRBV5-1 | TRBD1 | . | CASSLATGTVNEKLFF | TGCGCCAGCAGCTTGGCAACCGGGACAGTTAATGAAAAACTGTTTTTT
TRBJ1-6 | TRBV6-1 | . | . | CASSEQQGNSPLHF | TGTGCCAGCAGTGAACAACAGGGTAATTCACCCCTCCACTTT
TRBJ2-3 | TRBV7-2 | TRBD2 | . | CASHPSGSGGTQYF | TGTGCCAGCCACCCCAGCGGGAGTGGGGGTACGCAGTATTTT
TRBJ2-1 | TRBV6-6 | TRBD2 | . | CASSYSGRAGNEQFF | TGTGCCAGCAGTTATAGCGGGAGGGCGGGCAATGAGCAGTTCTTC
TRBJ2-7 | TRBV19 | TRBD1 | . | CASSFSGTGVTYEQYF | TGTGCCAGTAGTTTTTCCGGGACAGGGGTTACCTACGAGCAGTACTTC
TRBJ2-7 | TRBV10-1 | TRBD2 | . | CAAGTSVPLGDEQYF | TGCGCCGCCGGGACTAGCGTTCCGCTCGGCGACGAGCAGTACTTC
TRBJ2-7 | TRBV7-9 | . | . | CASQRGSAGQSYEQYF | TGTGCCAGCCAACGGGGGTCCGCGGGACAGTCCTACGAGCAGTACTTC
TRBJ2-7 | TRBV6-5 | TRBD1 | . | CASSGQGPYEQYF | TGTGCCAGCAGCGGACAGGGTCCCTACGAGCAGTACTTC
TRBJ2-7 | TRBV9 | . | . | CASSERDGSSYEQYF | TGTGCCAGCAGCGAGCGTGACGGCAGTTCCTACGAGCAGTACTTC
TRBJ2-7 | TRBV5-5 | TRBD2 | . | CASRSGTSGYEQYF | TGTGCCAGCAGATCCGGGACTAGCGGGTACGAGCAGTACTTC
TRBJ2-7 | TRBV21-1 | . | . | CASSNEGDRVAYEQYF | TGTGCCAGCAGCAATGAAGGGGACAGGGTAGCCTACGAGCAGTACTTC
TRBJ1-2 | TRBV19 | . | . | CASSEGIGYTF | TGTGCCAGTAGTGAGGGAATTGGCTACACCTTC
TRBJ2-3 | TRBV19 | . | . | CASSPGTDTQYF | TGTGCCAGTAGTCCAGGCACAGATACGCAGTATTTT
TRBJ2-1 | TRBV7-2 | . | . | CASSSQGNEQFF | TGTGCCAGCAGCAGCCAAGGGAATGAGCAGTTCTTC
TRBJ1-4 | TRBV5-1 | . | . | CASSLAGGDSEKLFF | TGCGCCAGCAGCTTGGCCGGGGGTGACTCAGAAAAACTGTTTTTT
TRBJ2-7 | TRBV9 | . | . | CASSVSATGEQYF | TGTGCCAGCAGCGTAAGCGCCACGGGGGAGCAGTACTTC
TRBJ2-7 | TRBV7-3 | . | . | CASSLGVSYEQYF | TGTGCCAGCAGCTTAGGTGTCTCCTACGAGCAGTACTTC
TRBJ1-2 | TRBV7-9 | . | . | CASSSKAPGINYGYTF | TGTGCCAGCAGCTCGAAAGCTCCAGGTATTAACTATGGCTACACCTTC
TRBJ1-1 | TRBV30 | . | . | CAWSAHTGQNTEAFF | TGTGCCTGGAGTGCCCACACAGGACAGAACACTGAAGCTTTCTTT
TRBJ1-1 | TRBV19 | TRBD1 | . | CASSLQQTGSNTEAFF | TGTGCCAGTAGTCTGCAACAGACAGGGTCTAACACTGAAGCTTTCTTT
TRBJ1-4 | TRBV4-2 | . | once | CASSHPLGGGRAGANEKLFF | TGTGCCAGCAGCCACCCCCTAGGCGGTGGCAGGGCAGGGGCTAATGAAAAACTGTTTTTT
TRBJ2-1 | TRBV5-1 | TRBD2 | . | CASSHPALDGRVQNEQFF | TGCGCCAGCAGCCATCCGGCCCTAGACGGGAGGGTTCAGAATGAGCAGTTCTTC
TRBJ2-3 | TRBV7-9 | . | . | CASSPTDTQYF | TGTGCCAGCAGCCCCACAGATACGCAGTATTTT
TRBJ1-4 | TRBV10-2 | . | . | CASSDLPPGNVPYGEKLFF | TGCGCCAGCAGTGACCTCCCCCCAGGGAATGTCCCATACGGTGAAAAACTGTTTTTT
TRBJ2-5 | TRBV9 | . | . | CASSVRMGQSETQYF | TGTGCCAGCAGCGTAAGGATGGGACAATCCGAGACCCAGTACTTC
TRBJ2-5 | TRBV29-1 | . | . | CSVEAWARSKETQYF | TGCAGCGTTGAAGCGTGGGCCAGGAGTAAAGAGACCCAGTACTTC
TRBJ1-1 | TRBV12-5 | . | . | CASGLVLSGTEAFF | TGTGCTAGTGGTTTGGTACTATCTGGCACTGAAGCTTTCTTT
TRBJ2-5 | TRBV5-4 | . | . | CASRTSGQETQYF | TGTGCCAGCAGGACGTCGGGGCAAGAGACCCAGTACTTC
TRBJ1-2 | TRBV10-3 | TRBD1 | . | CAISSAPWTGSGYGYTF | TGTGCCATCAGTTCGGCCCCCTGGACAGGGAGTGGCTATGGCTACACCTTC
TRBJ2-5 | TRBV7-8 | . | few | CASSLLQETQYF | TGTGCCAGCAGCTTACTTCAAGAGACCCAGTACTTC
TRBJ1-6 | TRBV25-1 | . | . | CASSGSDRGRSPLHF | TGTGCCAGCAGTGGATCGGATCGGGGGCGATCACCCCTCCACTTT
TRBJ2-7 | TRBV27 | . | . | CASSSTAGTYEQYF | TGTGCCAGCAGTTCCACCGCCGGGACCTACGAGCAGTACTTC
TRBJ2-5 | TRBV9 | TRBD2 | . | CASSVALAGGEETQYF | TGTGCCAGCAGCGTAGCTCTAGCGGGAGGGGAGGAGACCCAGTACTTC
TRBJ2-3 | TRBV27 | . | . | CASSLRYTDTQYF | TGTGCCAGCAGTTTAAGGTACACAGATACGCAGTATTTT
TRBJ2-3 | TRBV2 | . | . | CASSRTIADTQYF | TGTGCCAGCAGCAGGACGATTGCAGATACGCAGTATTTT